The source of this TCR beta chain is a study of monozygotic twins with inflammatory bowel disease. Input per TCR library consisted of roughly 4,000 ng of total RNA. TCRdb reprocessed the 5' RACE reads, with one entry per CDR3 protein and no DNA. The listing contains more than 300,000 distinct CDR3 sequences. CDR3 length: 16 amino acids. Germline V CDR1 and CDR2: MNHEY, SMNVEV (reference sequence). V gene TRBV27 combines with J gene TRBJ2-3; TCRdb reports TRBD1, a call that lacks DNA to check it against. The sequenced sample was blood. This clonotype originated in a human donor with ulcerative colitis or Crohn's disease, or a healthy co-twin of an affected twin (not recorded which). The CDR3 protein is CASSRTTGGAGDTQYF.